Given below is one TCR beta chain in context. Some clones are missing from TCRdb's copy, which holds only in-frame ones; the method was immunoSEQ multiplex PCR. The sample lists some 240,000 clones, roughly 89% occurring once. This entry belongs to a study of blood T cell repertoires in COVID-19. Germline assignment: CDR1 KGHSH and CDR2 LQKENI. Trimming cost V 2 bases and J 8 bases, with 10 bases left between them. This CDR3 comprises 14 residues. Sample: peripheral blood. The TCR sequence derives from a woman aged 35 to 49 who had recovered from COVID-19. J is TRBJ1-6 and V is TRBV18; tentatively, D is TRBD1 (6 bases). Here the CDR3 DNA reads TGTGCCAGCTCACCAACAGGGCGGGATTCACCCCTCCACTTT. Protein: CASSPTGRDSPLHF.